Listed below are T cell receptor beta chains from one sample, sequenced in a study of blood T cells in healthy people across ages. In TCRdb, the 5' RACE reads were re-called with MiXCR into one record per CDR3 protein. Among more than 650,000 distinct CDR3 sequences, roughly 26% were seen once, and the ten largest hold about 2.9%. These records were also assigned to another study, of T cells of mothers and their children.

The sequencing sample was made of blood. The receptors were sampled from a boy younger than 18 in good health. The CDR3 runs from the conserved cysteine through the conserved F or W. A D gene is named only where the DNA matches it firmly. Clone size, where shown, is once, few, many, or a class for clones that have expanded.

j_call clone_size d_call v_call cdr3_aa cdr3_nt
TRBJ2-5 NA NA TRBV20-1 CSGRRDSQETQYF TGCAGTGGTCGACGGGACTCTCAAGAGACCCAGTACTTC
TRBJ1-2 few NA TRBV30 CAWSREQGFYGYTF TGTGCCTGGAGTAGGGAACAGGGCTTCTATGGCTACACCTTC
TRBJ1-2 few TRBD1 TRBV5-1 CASSPRDRGRDGYTF TGCGCCAGCAGCCCCCGGGACAGGGGGCGGGATGGCTACACCTTC
TRBJ2-7 few NA TRBV7-9 CASSSTAGRWDSYEQYF TGTGCCAGCAGCTCGACCGCCGGACGGTGGGATTCCTACGAGCAGTACTTC
TRBJ2-1 few TRBD2 TRBV7-2 CASSLIRLAGGLYNEQFF TGTGCCAGCAGCTTAATAAGACTAGCGGGGGGACTATACAATGAGCAGTTCTTC
TRBJ1-5 NA TRBD1 TRBV20-1 CSAATGRSNQPQHF TGCAGTGCGGCGACAGGGAGAAGCAATCAGCCCCAGCATTTT
TRBJ2-4 few NA TRBV10-3 CAISDGTSENIQYF TGTGCCATCAGTGATGGGACAAGTGAGAACATTCAGTACTTC
TRBJ2-3 NA NA TRBV2 CASLGTGEGATDTQYF TGTGCCAGCCTAGGGACGGGGGAAGGGGCCACAGATACGCAGTATTTT
TRBJ2-3 few TRBD2 TRBV4-1 CASSHLAGGTDTQYF TGCGCCAGCAGCCACCTAGCGGGGGGCACAGATACGCAGTATTTT
TRBJ2-1 NA NA TRBV10-3 CAIKWAASLSYNEQFF TGTGCCATCAAATGGGCAGCGAGTCTATCCTACAATGAGCAGTTCTTC
TRBJ2-7 NA TRBD2 TRBV2 CASRRSGGNYEQYF TGTGCCAGCAGGCGTAGCGGGGGCAACTACGAGCAGTACTTC
TRBJ1-2 NA TRBD1 TRBV3-1 CASSLLLTGEYGYTF TGTGCCAGCAGCCTCCTCCTTACAGGGGAATATGGCTACACCTTC
TRBJ2-2 few NA TRBV27 CASTMGGPTGELFF TGTGCCAGCACTATGGGAGGACCAACCGGGGAGCTGTTTTTT
TRBJ1-5 NA TRBD1 TRBV2 CASSAGTGGVQPQHF TGTGCCAGCAGCGCCGGGACAGGGGGAGTTCAGCCCCAGCATTTT
TRBJ2-5 few NA TRBV5-1 CASSLGGGWQETQYF TGCGCCAGCAGCTTGGGTGGGGGCTGGCAAGAGACCCAGTACTTC
TRBJ1-2 few NA TRBV12-3/TRBV12-4 CASSYGGMVGYTF TGTGCCAGCAGTTACGGGGGGATGGTAGGGTACACCTTC
TRBJ1-1 NA NA TRBV30 CAWVNRVLKTEAFF TGTGCCTGGGTGAACAGGGTGTTGAAGACTGAAGCTTTCTTT
TRBJ2-4 NA TRBD2 TRBV5-6 CASSPTSGGANIQYF TGTGCCAGCAGCCCGACTAGCGGGGGGGCGAACATTCAGTACTTC
TRBJ2-7 NA NA TRBV20-1 CSARAGTGPSEQYF TGCAGTGCTAGAGCCGGGACGGGGCCCTCCGAGCAGTACTTC
TRBJ2-7 NA NA TRBV6-1 CASSEAAGYEQYF TGTGCCAGCAGTGAAGCAGCCGGCTACGAGCAGTACTTC
TRBJ1-4 few NA TRBV11-2 CASSLGGGGSGKLFF TGTGCCAGCAGCTTAGGAGGCGGGGGTAGCGGAAAACTGTTTTTT
TRBJ1-5 NA NA TRBV9 CASSAHPDTSGNQPQHF TGTGCCAGCAGCGCCCACCCTGACACCTCGGGCAATCAGCCCCAGCATTTT
TRBJ1-1 NA NA TRBV20-1 CSALGKGDTEAFF TGCAGTGCTCTCGGAAAGGGGGACACTGAAGCTTTCTTT
TRBJ2-5 few NA TRBV5-1 CASTLSGSPGTQYF TGCGCCAGCACCCTCTCGGGCAGTCCAGGGACCCAGTACTTC
TRBJ2-3 few TRBD2 TRBV5-1 CASSKLAGHQDTQYF TGCGCCAGCAGCAAACTAGCGGGGCATCAAGATACGCAGTATTTT
TRBJ1-4 few NA TRBV12-3/TRBV12-4 CAGRQKGEKLFF TGTGCCGGCAGGCAAAAGGGAGAAAAACTGTTTTTT
TRBJ2-1 many TRBD2 TRBV5-1 CASSLGSGGSYNEQFF TGCGCCAGCAGCTTGGGTTCGGGGGGGTCCTACAATGAGCAGTTCTTC
TRBJ2-1 NA TRBD1 TRBV5-1 CASSPTTTGGNEQFF TGCGCCAGCAGCCCAACGACGACAGGGGGCAATGAGCAGTTCTTC
TRBJ1-5 NA TRBD1 TRBV28 CASSPWTGVGNQPQHF TGTGCCAGCAGTCCCTGGACAGGGGTCGGCAATCAGCCCCAGCATTTT
TRBJ2-7 NA NA TRBV9 CASSPLGGYSYEQYF TGTGCCAGCAGCCCGCTGGGGGGCTACTCCTACGAGCAGTACTTC
TRBJ1-4 few TRBD1 TRBV12-3/TRBV12-4 CASSNRGGEKLFF TGTGCCAGCAGTAACAGGGGTGGTGAAAAACTGTTTTTT
TRBJ2-7 NA NA TRBV15 CATSRDSPKPHEQYF TGTGCCACCAGCAGAGACTCTCCTAAACCCCACGAGCAGTACTTC
TRBJ2-1 NA TRBD2 TRBV7-3 CASSPRLAVRYNEQFF TGTGCCAGCAGCCCCAGACTAGCGGTAAGATACAATGAGCAGTTCTTC
TRBJ1-5 few NA TRBV11-2 CASSRGEDQPQHF TGTGCCAGCAGCAGGGGGGAAGATCAGCCCCAGCATTTT
TRBJ2-5 NA TRBD2 TRBV2 CASTGLAGAQETQYF TGTGCCAGCACCGGACTAGCGGGGGCCCAAGAGACCCAGTACTTC
TRBJ1-4 NA TRBD1 TRBV7-2 CASSPGGGGEKLFF TGTGCCAGCAGCCCAGGGGGGGGAGGAGAAAAACTGTTTTTT
TRBJ1-2 NA NA TRBV11-2 CASSLSQGHNYGYTF TGTGCCAGCAGCTTGAGTCAGGGACACAACTATGGCTACACCTTC
TRBJ2-2 many NA TRBV5-1 CASSSYTGELFF TGTGCCAGCAGTTCCTACACCGGGGAGCTGTTTTTT
TRBJ2-3 few NA TRBV5-5 CASSLVAVSTDTQYF TGTGCCAGCAGCTTGGTAGCAGTTAGCACAGATACGCAGTATTTT
TRBJ2-7 few TRBD2 TRBV7-9 CASSLLAGGGEQYF TGTGCCAGCAGCCTCCTAGCGGGGGGTGGTGAGCAGTACTTC
TRBJ2-6 NA NA TRBV5-5 CASSLTGFPGANVLTF TGTGCCAGCAGCTTGACAGGGTTCCCTGGGGCCAACGTCCTGACTTTC
TRBJ2-7 NA NA TRBV20-1 CSAAQGNEQYF TGCAGTGCTGCCCAGGGAAACGAGCAGTACTTC
TRBJ1-2 few NA TRBV29-1 CSVGLGNYGYTF TGCAGCGTTGGTCTGGGGAACTATGGCTACACCTTC
TRBJ2-7 few NA TRBV7-9 CASSDDRNYEQYF TGTGCCAGCAGTGATGACAGGAACTACGAGCAGTACTTC
TRBJ2-1 NA NA TRBV5-1 CASSLGGPREQFF TGCGCCAGCAGCTTGGGAGGCCCCCGGGAGCAGTTCTTC
TRBJ2-2 few NA TRBV27 CASSFWRDDGELFF TGTGCCAGCAGTTTTTGGCGGGATGACGGGGAGCTGTTTTTT
TRBJ1-4 few TRBD1 TRBV6-6 CASSSSDRVFLFF TGTGCCAGCAGTTCCTCGGACAGGGTATTCCTGTTTTTT
TRBJ2-2 few NA TRBV5-1 CASSTGENTGELFF TGCGCCAGCAGCACGGGGGAGAACACCGGGGAGCTGTTTTTT
TRBJ2-7 few TRBD1 TRBV5-1 CASTRTGANEQYF TGCGCCAGCACCCGGACAGGGGCGAACGAGCAGTACTTC
TRBJ2-5 NA TRBD2 TRBV12-5 CASSLGPGGREQYF TGTGCTAGTAGTTTGGGTCCGGGGGGGCGAGAGCAGTACTTC
TRBJ1-1 NA NA TRBV29-1 CSVVVGGTEAFF TGCAGCGTTGTGGTTGGGGGCACTGAAGCTTTCTTT
TRBJ2-5 few NA TRBV28 CASSFAGLGREQYF TGTGCCAGCAGTTTCGCAGGGCTGGGTAGGGAGCAGTACTTC
TRBJ1-3 few NA TRBV6-6 CASSYVGGLGNTIYF TGTGCCAGCAGTTACGTTGGGGGGCTAGGAAACACCATATATTTT
TRBJ2-4 NA NA TRBV7-2 CASSTSDLQNIQYF TGTGCCAGCAGCACGTCGGACCTCCAAAACATTCAGTACTTC
TRBJ2-7 NA TRBD2 TRBV27 CASNTAGAGIAVQYF TGTGCCAGCAATACCGCGGGAGCGGGGATAGCGGTGCAGTACTTC
TRBJ1-1 few NA TRBV3-1 CASSQYAGRVTEAFF TGTGCCAGCAGCCAATATGCAGGGAGGGTCACTGAAGCTTTCTTT
TRBJ2-1 NA NA TRBV11-3 CASSFFRGDSNEQFF TGTGCCAGCAGCTTTTTCAGGGGGGACAGCAATGAGCAGTTCTTC
TRBJ1-1 few NA TRBV29-1 CSVEDWTRNTEAFF TGCAGCGTTGAAGATTGGACGAGAAACACTGAAGCTTTCTTT